Below are 10 T cell receptor beta chains sequenced from a single sample in a study of vaccination effects on CD4 cells after COVID-19. Sequencing in the ViraFEST assay came after antigen-specific CD4+ T cells had been expanded with viral peptide pools, which were used to stimulate PBMC. Cultured cells yielded isolated CD4+ T cells after nine to ten days. Every participant took two doses of the BNT162b2 or mRNA-1273 vaccine. No antigen has been identified for these receptors. Clones were sequenced by immunoSEQ multiplex PCR, and TCRdb holds only the in-frame ones, with some missing. The repertoire has 28,000 or so clones, 70% to 75% of them found once; the top ten carry more than 8.5%. Sequencing used CD4+ T cells from PBMCs cultured with HCoV-NL63 spike peptides, obtained after COVID-19 vaccination. These receptor sequences come from a human donor who received a COVID-19 vaccine.

This chain uses TRBV29-1 with TRBJ2-1; 7 bases align to TRBD1. The V gene end was trimmed by 5 bases and the J gene end by 2 bases; junction bases not matched to a gene: 3. CDR3 length equals 13 residues. Germline assignment: CDR1 SQVTM and CDR2 ANQGSEA. The CDR3 DNA reads as TGCAGCGTTAGACAGGGTCCCTACAATGAGCAGTTCTTC. This gives the protein CSVRQGPYNEQFF.

CDR3 nucleotide sequence: TGTGCCAGCAGCAACACCGGGACAGGCTTACTCACCTTC. Translation gives CASSNTGTGLLTF. The chain carries TRBV12-3 or TRBV12-4 and TRBJ1-2; 8 positions match TRBD1. The CDR3 has 13 amino acids. V shed 6 bases and J 13 bases; nucleotides not matched to a gene: 13.

This clone was observed a handful of times. This chain links TRBV6-5 with TRBJ2-5, with a weak D call TRBD1 (5 bases). Germline V gene sequence: CDR1 MNHEY, CDR2 SVGAGI. The CDR3 loop spans 13 amino acids. The ends were cut back, 2 bases at V and 3 bases at J, with 7 bases in the middle. This CDR3 is CASSYPGKETQYF. CDR3 in DNA: TGTGCCAGCAGTTACCCAGGGAAAGAGACCCAGTACTTC.

The chain couples TRBV11-2 to TRBJ1-1; no reliable D call. Per the germline V gene, CDR1 is SGHAT and CDR2 is FQNNGV. Trimming shortened V by 5 bases and J by 2 bases, and 18 bases separated the two germline ends. The CDR3 is 16 amino acids. CDR3 loop: CASSLPTSYINTEAFF. CDR3 coding DNA: TGTGCCAGCAGCCTCCCGACCTCTTATATTAACACTGAAGCTTTCTTT.

The chain combines TRBV9 with TRBJ2-5; D is ambiguous. Germline-derived CDR1 and CDR2 are SGDLS and YYNGEE. CDR3 length: 11 residues. The V end was cut by 3 bases, the J end by 0 bases, with 0 bases between. The chain's CDR3 is CASSDQETQYF. CDR3 nucleotide sequence: TGTGCCAGCAGCGACCAAGAGACCCAGTACTTC.

The CDR3: CASSQESFAGNTIYF. The CDR3 DNA is TGTGCCAGCAGCCAAGAAAGTTTTGCTGGAAACACCATATATTTT. This rearrangement joins TRBV3-1 (or the pseudogene TRBV3-2) to TRBJ1-3; D is unclear. Germline lookup yields CDR1 LGHDT and CDR2 YNNKEL (reference sequence). The CDR3 spans 15 residues. The V gene lost 0 bases and the J gene lost 2 bases, with 8 bases spanning the gap.

V gene TRBV6-5 combines with J gene TRBJ1-1; 7 bases are shared with TRBD1. The length of the CDR3 is 14 residues. V shed 8 bases and J 6 bases; nucleotides not matched to a gene: 12. Germline assignment: CDR1 MNHEY and CDR2 SVGAGI. CDR3 coding DNA: TGTGCCAGCCAAATTCGACAGGGCGGACCTGAAGCTTTCTTT. Translating it yields CASQIRQGGPEAFF.

This clone was detected only once. This chain uses TRBV30 with TRBJ2-5, with 8 bases lining up with TRBD1. V was pared by 4 bases and J by 1 base, with 8 bases of the junction left unmatched. Germline CDR1 reads GTSNPN; CDR2 reads SVGIG (reference sequence). This CDR3 comprises 15 residues. The CDR3 loop is CAWTEGQALQETQYF. The CDR3 region has the DNA TGTGCCTGGACGGAGGGACAGGCACTCCAAGAGACCCAGTACTTC.

The rearrangement links TRBV6-5 to TRBJ1-1; 7 bases are a match to TRBD1. V lost 8 bases to trimming and J lost 1 base; unmatched junction nucleotides: 7. Germline values: CDR1 MNHEY, CDR2 SVGAGI. The CDR3 has 14 amino acids. The CDR3 is CASDNRGQNTEAFF. The CDR3, as DNA: TGTGCCAGCGATAACAGGGGTCAGAACACTGAAGCTTTCTTT.

The genes are TRBV6-1 and TRBJ1-1, with D unresolved. CDR3 length equals 14 residues. V was pared by 2 bases and J by 0 bases, with 7 bases between. Germline V gene sequence: CDR1 MNHNS, CDR2 SASEGT. CDR3 bases: TGTGCCAGCAGTGAATTTGGTCTGAACACTGAAGCTTTCTTT. Protein product: CASSEFGLNTEAFF.